Listed below are T cell receptor beta chains from one sample, sequenced in a study of blood T cells in healthy people across ages. MiXCR, run by TCRdb on the 5' RACE reads, gives a single entry per CDR3 protein. Among almost 550,000 distinct CDR3 sequences listed, around 24% were seen once. These data were likewise used in another study, on T cells of mothers and their children.

The sequenced sample consisted of blood. These receptors originate from a boy between 10 and 17 years old in good health. Each CDR3 is given with its conserved first and last residue. The order of the fields is D gene, J gene, clone size, V gene, CDR3 DNA, CDR3 protein. The D gene is left open where the match is weak. Size tells how often a clone was seen (once, few, many) or the class of an expanded clone, and some rows leave it out.

d_gene: NA
j_gene: TRBJ2-5
abundance: once
v_gene: TRBV20-1
CDR3nt: TGCAGTGCAACCCCAGGGGACGTCGGGGAAACCCAGTACTTC
CDR3aa: CSATPGDVGETQYF

d_gene: NA
j_gene: TRBJ1-1
abundance: many
v_gene: TRBV12-3/TRBV12-4
CDR3nt: TGTGCCAGCAGCCGGAACACTGAAGCTTTCTTT
CDR3aa: CASSRNTEAFF

d_gene: NA
j_gene: TRBJ1-2
abundance: NA
v_gene: TRBV29-1
CDR3nt: TGCAGCGTTGAAAGTAAGGGGATGGGCTATGGCTACACCTTC
CDR3aa: CSVESKGMGYGYTF

d_gene: NA
j_gene: TRBJ1-2
abundance: NA
v_gene: TRBV20-1
CDR3nt: TGCAGTGCTAGAGATCGTAGGGTGAGGGCTAACTATGGCTACACCTTC
CDR3aa: CSARDRRVRANYGYTF

d_gene: TRBD2
j_gene: TRBJ2-1
abundance: NA
v_gene: TRBV29-1
CDR3nt: TGCAGCGTTGAGGGACTAGCGGGAGAAAATGAGCAGTTCTTC
CDR3aa: CSVEGLAGENEQFF

d_gene: NA
j_gene: TRBJ1-2
abundance: few
v_gene: TRBV4-2
CDR3nt: TGTGCCAGCAGCCAAGAGGGACCGCGGGGGTATGGCTACACCTTC
CDR3aa: CASSQEGPRGYGYTF

d_gene: TRBD1
j_gene: TRBJ1-2
abundance: NA
v_gene: TRBV9
CDR3nt: TGTGCCAGCAGCGTAGGGCTCAGGGACAGGGGGTCTGACTATGGCTACACCTTC
CDR3aa: CASSVGLRDRGSDYGYTF

d_gene: TRBD1
j_gene: TRBJ2-5
abundance: few
v_gene: TRBV20-1
CDR3nt: TGCAGTGCTACCGGGACAGAAGAGACCCAGTACTTC
CDR3aa: CSATGTEETQYF

d_gene: NA
j_gene: TRBJ2-7
abundance: NA
v_gene: TRBV6-5
CDR3nt: TGTGCCAGCAGTTACTCGTCACTAGTCTACGAGCAGTACTTC
CDR3aa: CASSYSSLVYEQYF

d_gene: NA
j_gene: TRBJ1-4
abundance: NA
v_gene: TRBV20-1
CDR3nt: TGCAGTTTCACGAGGGATGAAAAACTGTTTTTT
CDR3aa: CSFTRDEKLFF

d_gene: NA
j_gene: TRBJ1-3
abundance: few
v_gene: TRBV28
CDR3nt: TGTGCCAGCAGCGAGGGGGGCCCGGGAAACACCATATATTTT
CDR3aa: CASSEGGPGNTIYF

d_gene: TRBD1
j_gene: TRBJ2-7
abundance: many
v_gene: TRBV29-1
CDR3nt: TGCAGCGCTCGGACAGGGGTCTACGAGCAGTACTTC
CDR3aa: CSARTGVYEQYF

d_gene: TRBD2
j_gene: TRBJ2-2
abundance: few
v_gene: TRBV12-3/TRBV12-4
CDR3nt: TGTGCCAGCAGTTTAATCAATCCTAGCGGAGAGAACACCGGGGAGCTGTTTTTT
CDR3aa: CASSLINPSGENTGELFF

d_gene: NA
j_gene: TRBJ2-7
abundance: NA
v_gene: TRBV5-1
CDR3nt: TGCGCCAGCAGCTTGAGCCCTAGGGGGACCTACGAGCAGTACTTC
CDR3aa: CASSLSPRGTYEQYF

d_gene: NA
j_gene: TRBJ2-5
abundance: NA
v_gene: TRBV7-2
CDR3nt: TGTGCCAGCAGCTTAGGGGCGCGGACCCAAGAGACCCAGTACTTC
CDR3aa: CASSLGARTQETQYF

d_gene: TRBD1
j_gene: TRBJ2-7
abundance: few
v_gene: TRBV28
CDR3nt: TGTGCCAGCAGTGCGGACAGGACGAAGGAATGGTACGAGCAGTACTTC
CDR3aa: CASSADRTKEWYEQYF

d_gene: TRBD1
j_gene: TRBJ2-5
abundance: NA
v_gene: TRBV6-6
CDR3nt: TGTGCCAGCTCTAGACAGGGGAGTGGAGAGACCCAGTACTTC
CDR3aa: CASSRQGSGETQYF

d_gene: NA
j_gene: TRBJ2-7
abundance: few
v_gene: TRBV5-1
CDR3nt: TGCGCCAGCAGCTATGGAGGGGACGACGAGCAGTACTTC
CDR3aa: CASSYGGDDEQYF

d_gene: TRBD1
j_gene: TRBJ1-1
abundance: few
v_gene: TRBV6-2/TRBV6-3
CDR3nt: TGTGCCAGCAGTTTCAGGGGGCGAACTTTCTTT
CDR3aa: CASSFRGRTFF

d_gene: TRBD1
j_gene: TRBJ2-1
abundance: few
v_gene: TRBV24-1
CDR3nt: TGTGCCACCAGTGACACAGGGGGTACCAATGAGCAGTTCTTC
CDR3aa: CATSDTGGTNEQFF

d_gene: TRBD1
j_gene: TRBJ1-1
abundance: NA
v_gene: TRBV5-1
CDR3nt: TGCGCCAGCGATGTGACAGGGGTCGGCACTGAAGCTTTCTTT
CDR3aa: CASDVTGVGTEAFF

d_gene: NA
j_gene: TRBJ2-7
abundance: NA
v_gene: TRBV7-2
CDR3nt: TGTGCCAGCAGCCATAGACAGGTGCAATCCTACGAGCAGTACTTC
CDR3aa: CASSHRQVQSYEQYF

d_gene: NA
j_gene: TRBJ2-1
abundance: few
v_gene: TRBV4-2
CDR3nt: TGTGCCAGCAGCTGGTCACTAGAATTGTACAATGAGCAGTTCTTC
CDR3aa: CASSWSLELYNEQFF

d_gene: TRBD2
j_gene: TRBJ2-4
abundance: few
v_gene: TRBV27
CDR3nt: TGTGCCAGCAGTGGCAACCCAGGGAGGGAAAGTCACTTC
CDR3aa: CASSGNPGRESHF

d_gene: TRBD1
j_gene: TRBJ2-5
abundance: NA
v_gene: TRBV5-6
CDR3nt: TGTGCCAGCAGTTTCCGACAGGGGCAAGAGACCCAGTACTTC
CDR3aa: CASSFRQGQETQYF

d_gene: NA
j_gene: TRBJ2-4
abundance: many
v_gene: TRBV9
CDR3nt: TGTGCCAGCAGTAATGGGGACATTCAGTACTTC
CDR3aa: CASSNGDIQYF

d_gene: TRBD2
j_gene: TRBJ2-3
abundance: few
v_gene: TRBV7-9
CDR3nt: TGTGCCAGCGTCTCTAGCGGGAGGACAGATACGCAGTATTTT
CDR3aa: CASVSSGRTDTQYF

d_gene: NA
j_gene: TRBJ1-1
abundance: NA
v_gene: TRBV9
CDR3nt: TGTGCCAGCAGCCCGCGGGGGACCCCGATGTTGAACACTGAAGCTTTCTTT
CDR3aa: CASSPRGTPMLNTEAFF

d_gene: TRBD1
j_gene: TRBJ2-7
abundance: few
v_gene: TRBV4-1
CDR3nt: TGCGCCAGCAGCCACTCGGACAGGGGTAGATACGAGCAGTACTTC
CDR3aa: CASSHSDRGRYEQYF

d_gene: TRBD1
j_gene: TRBJ1-1
abundance: NA
v_gene: TRBV4-3
CDR3nt: TGCGCCAGCAGCCAGGCCCCTGAGGGACAGCTGAACACTGAAGCTTTCTTT
CDR3aa: CASSQAPEGQLNTEAFF

d_gene: NA
j_gene: TRBJ1-5
abundance: NA
v_gene: TRBV7-9
CDR3nt: TGTGCCAGCAGCTTAGAATGGGATCAGCCCCAGCATTTT
CDR3aa: CASSLEWDQPQHF

d_gene: NA
j_gene: TRBJ2-7
abundance: NA
v_gene: TRBV29-1
CDR3nt: TGCAGCGCTGCAAGGGGGAGCTCCTACGAGCAGTACTTC
CDR3aa: CSAARGSSYEQYF

d_gene: NA
j_gene: TRBJ1-4
abundance: NA
v_gene: TRBV3-1
CDR3nt: TGTGCCAGCAGCCAATTTCAGGGTGGCGAAAAACTGTTTTTT
CDR3aa: CASSQFQGGEKLFF

d_gene: TRBD1
j_gene: TRBJ2-1
abundance: few
v_gene: TRBV29-1
CDR3nt: TGCAGCCCGGGACAGGGGCTCTACAATGAGCAGTTCTTC
CDR3aa: CSPGQGLYNEQFF

d_gene: TRBD1
j_gene: TRBJ2-1
abundance: few
v_gene: TRBV24-1
CDR3nt: TGTGCCACCAGTGATATGACAGGGTCCTACAATGAGCAGTTCTTC
CDR3aa: CATSDMTGSYNEQFF

d_gene: NA
j_gene: TRBJ1-1
abundance: few
v_gene: TRBV7-8
CDR3nt: TGTGCCAGCGGGGGCAACCAGGGCTACACTGAAGCTTTCTTT
CDR3aa: CASGGNQGYTEAFF

d_gene: TRBD2
j_gene: TRBJ2-7
abundance: NA
v_gene: TRBV7-2
CDR3nt: TGTGCCAGCAGCTTAACCACTAGCGGGGGGGCCTACGAGCAGTACTTC
CDR3aa: CASSLTTSGGAYEQYF

d_gene: NA
j_gene: TRBJ2-2
abundance: NA
v_gene: TRBV7-2
CDR3nt: TGTGCCAGCAGCTTAATGGGCGGAGCGAACACCGGGGAGCTGTTTTTT
CDR3aa: CASSLMGGANTGELFF

d_gene: NA
j_gene: TRBJ2-5
abundance: few
v_gene: TRBV7-6
CDR3nt: TGTGCCAGCAGCTTAGCACATATACAGACCCAGTACTTC
CDR3aa: CASSLAHIQTQYF

d_gene: NA
j_gene: TRBJ2-7
abundance: few
v_gene: TRBV19
CDR3nt: TGTGCCAGTAGTACCTACCATGGACATCTATACGAGCAGTACTTC
CDR3aa: CASSTYHGHLYEQYF

d_gene: NA
j_gene: TRBJ2-7
abundance: few
v_gene: TRBV28
CDR3nt: TGTGCCAGCAGTTCGCGGGGTCTAGCTCAGAACGAGCAGTACTTC
CDR3aa: CASSSRGLAQNEQYF

d_gene: NA
j_gene: TRBJ1-2
abundance: few
v_gene: TRBV6-5
CDR3nt: TGTGCCAGCAGTCCCGGGGGGTTTGAAGGCTACACCTTC
CDR3aa: CASSPGGFEGYTF

d_gene: TRBD1
j_gene: TRBJ2-1
abundance: NA
v_gene: TRBV5-8
CDR3nt: TGTGCCAGCAGCTTGGCCGGACAGGGAAACAACAATGAGCAGTTCTTC
CDR3aa: CASSLAGQGNNNEQFF

d_gene: TRBD2
j_gene: TRBJ2-1
abundance: few
v_gene: TRBV24-1
CDR3nt: TGTGCCACCAGTTGGCGGGAGTGGAATGAGCAGTTCTTC
CDR3aa: CATSWREWNEQFF

d_gene: NA
j_gene: TRBJ1-3
abundance: few
v_gene: TRBV27
CDR3nt: TGTGCCAGCAGTTTATCGGGAATGGGGACCTCTGGAAACACCATATATTTT
CDR3aa: CASSLSGMGTSGNTIYF

d_gene: NA
j_gene: TRBJ2-7
abundance: few
v_gene: TRBV27
CDR3nt: TGTGCCAGCAGTTTATGGGTCTCCAGCGAGCAGTACTTC
CDR3aa: CASSLWVSSEQYF

d_gene: NA
j_gene: TRBJ1-4
abundance: NA
v_gene: TRBV20-1
CDR3nt: TGCAGTGCTAGATATGGTGAAAAACTGTTTTTT
CDR3aa: CSARYGEKLFF

d_gene: NA
j_gene: TRBJ1-1
abundance: NA
v_gene: TRBV3-1
CDR3nt: TGTGCCAGCAGCCAAGCGGGCGACGGAGAAGCTTTCTTT
CDR3aa: CASSQAGDGEAFF

d_gene: NA
j_gene: TRBJ2-7
abundance: NA
v_gene: TRBV12-3/TRBV12-4
CDR3nt: TGTGCCAGCAGTTTAACGGAAGCCTACGAGCAGTACTTC
CDR3aa: CASSLTEAYEQYF

d_gene: NA
j_gene: TRBJ1-2
abundance: few
v_gene: TRBV12-3/TRBV12-4
CDR3nt: TGTGCCAGCCGACTTGACAGCGTCTATGGCTACACCTTC
CDR3aa: CASRLDSVYGYTF

d_gene: NA
j_gene: TRBJ2-7
abundance: many
v_gene: TRBV11-2
CDR3nt: TGTGCCAGCAGCCCATGGCGTGGTGACGAGCAGTACTTC
CDR3aa: CASSPWRGDEQYF

d_gene: TRBD2
j_gene: TRBJ2-7
abundance: few
v_gene: TRBV20-1
CDR3nt: TGCAGTGCTGAACTAGCGGGAGTACCCGAGCAGTACTTC
CDR3aa: CSAELAGVPEQYF

d_gene: NA
j_gene: TRBJ2-7
abundance: NA
v_gene: TRBV7-2
CDR3nt: TGTGCCAGCAGCTTACTTAGTCCCGATTACGAGCAGTACTTC
CDR3aa: CASSLLSPDYEQYF

d_gene: TRBD1
j_gene: TRBJ1-2
abundance: NA
v_gene: TRBV15
CDR3nt: TGTGCCACCAGCTGGGACAGGGGAAACTATGGCTACACCTTC
CDR3aa: CATSWDRGNYGYTF

d_gene: TRBD1
j_gene: TRBJ2-1
abundance: few
v_gene: TRBV18
CDR3nt: TGTGCCAGCTCGGGACAGAACTACAATGCGCAGTTCTTC
CDR3aa: CASSGQNYNAQFF

d_gene: NA
j_gene: TRBJ2-3
abundance: NA
v_gene: TRBV7-8
CDR3nt: TGTGCCAGCAGCAGACGTCGGGACGCCAGCACAGATACGCAGTATTTT
CDR3aa: CASSRRRDASTDTQYF

d_gene: NA
j_gene: TRBJ1-1
abundance: NA
v_gene: TRBV7-8
CDR3nt: TGTGCCAGCAGCTCATCTTCCGGGGTTGAAGCTTTCTTT
CDR3aa: CASSSSSGVEAFF

d_gene: TRBD2
j_gene: TRBJ2-1
abundance: NA
v_gene: TRBV5-4
CDR3nt: TGTGCCAGCAGCCGGACTAGTGGTGGGCAGTTCTTC
CDR3aa: CASSRTSGGQFF

d_gene: NA
j_gene: TRBJ1-6
abundance: few
v_gene: TRBV20-1
CDR3nt: TGCAGTGCTAGAATCTCCGGGAACTATAATTCACCCCTCCACTTT
CDR3aa: CSARISGNYNSPLHF